The 5 T cell receptor beta chains in this list originate from one sample, sequenced in a study of blood T cell repertoires in COVID-19. Profiled with immunoSEQ multiplex PCR; TCRdb holds only in-frame clones, not every one. The repertoire includes around 250,000 clones, about 88% of them detected once, and under 9% sits in the top ten. The specimen was peripheral blood. These receptors originate from a woman aged 70-85 years with active or convalescent COVID-19.

The V call is TRBV7-8, the J call TRBJ1-2; D perhaps matches TRBD1 (6 bases). Trimming cost V 4 bases and J 5 bases, with 11 bases left between them. The CDR3 is 13 amino acids. Looked up from germline, CDR1 is SGHVS and CDR2 is FQNEAQ. CDR3 region: CASSSGVGYGYTF. In DNA, the CDR3 is TGTGCCAGCAGCTCAGGGGTAGGATATGGCTACACCTTC.

The V gene is TRBV9, the J gene TRBJ1-2; D is possibly TRBD1 (5 bases). Germline V gene data show CDR1 as SGDLS and CDR2 as YYNGEE. CDR3 length: 14 amino acids. V was clipped by 0 bases and J by 6 bases, with 12 bases between them. CDR3 sequence reads: CASSVGDLSHGYTF. CDR3 nucleotide sequence: TGTGCCAGCAGCGTAGGGGACTTAAGTCATGGCTACACCTTC. Together with reference TRBV9 and TRBJ1-2, the CDR3 gives the full variable domain: DSGVTQTPKHLITATGQRVTLRCSPRSGDLSVYWYQQSLDQGLQFLIQYYNGEERAKGNILERFSAQQFPDLHSELNLSSLELGDSALYFCASSVGDLSHGYTFGSGTRLTVV.

The chain has TRBV19 and TRBJ2-7; D is uncertain. The CDR3 covers 11 residues. V was clipped by 10 bases and J by 2 bases, with 9 bases between them. From germline, CDR1 is LNHDA and CDR2 SQIVND (reference sequence). CDR3 residues: CATSSPYEQYF. CDR3 nucleotide sequence: TGTGCCACCTCTAGTCCCTACGAGCAGTACTTC.

The chain carries TRBV4-1 and TRBJ1-2; D is unclear. Trimming pared 0 bases from V and 4 bases from J, leaving 12 bases between. The CDR3 extends over 15 amino acids. Germline CDR1 reads MGHRA; CDR2 reads YSYEKL. This CDR3 reads CASSQEQSKPYGYTF. CDR3 nucleotides: TGCGCCAGCAGCCAAGAACAGAGCAAACCCTATGGCTACACCTTC.

The chain joins TRBV6-5 to TRBJ2-7; 10 bases fit TRBD1. The CDR3 runs to 14 residues. The V gene end was trimmed by 6 bases and the J gene end by 8 bases; junction bases not matched to a gene: 10. The germline V gene encodes CDR1 MNHEY and CDR2 SVGAGI. The CDR3 DNA follows: TGTGCCAGCAGACCATCCGGGACAGGGGATAAGCAGTACTTC. Translating gives CASRPSGTGDKQYF.